These T cell receptor beta chains were read from a single sample in a study of blood T cell repertoires in COVID-19. Some clones are missing from TCRdb's copy, which holds only in-frame ones; the method was immunoSEQ multiplex PCR. This sample yields roughly 150,000 clones, of which over 80% are seen a single time; 6.2% belongs to the top ten. Material for sequencing was PBMCs or T cells enriched from blood (not recorded which). The origin of the receptors is a woman in her 40s who had recovered from COVID-19. Both conserved end residues are part of each CDR3. A D gene is named only where the DNA matches it firmly. Not all rows give a size; the values are once, few, many and, for expanded clones, a class.

abundance: -
j_gene: TRBJ2-1
v_gene: TRBV5-1
d_gene: TRBD2
len: 18
CDR3aa: CASSYGLAGEPAYNEQFF
CDR3nt: TGCGCCAGCAGCTACGGACTAGCGGGAGAGCCCGCCTACAATGAGCAGTTCTTC

abundance: -
j_gene: TRBJ1-4
v_gene: TRBV5-6
d_gene: TRBD1
len: 16
CDR3aa: CASPGGDRGLGEKLFF
CDR3nt: TGTGCCAGCCCCGGGGGGGACAGGGGACTTGGTGAAAAACTGTTTTTT

abundance: -
j_gene: TRBJ2-1
v_gene: TRBV9
d_gene: -
len: 15
CDR3aa: CASSPPGGVGNEQFF
CDR3nt: TGTGCCAGCAGCCCTCCCGGGGGAGTGGGCAATGAGCAGTTCTTC

abundance: -
j_gene: TRBJ2-5
v_gene: TRBV7-9
d_gene: -
len: 14
CDR3aa: CASSVGPSEETQYF
CDR3nt: TGTGCCAGCAGCGTGGGCCCTTCCGAAGAGACCCAGTACTTC

abundance: -
j_gene: TRBJ2-3
v_gene: TRBV18
d_gene: TRBD1
len: 15
CDR3aa: CASSPTGGLGDTQYF
CDR3nt: TGTGCCAGCTCACCGACAGGGGGCCTGGGGGATACGCAGTATTTT

abundance: -
j_gene: TRBJ2-7
v_gene: TRBV7-8
d_gene: -
len: 14
CDR3aa: CASSRPGLPYEQYF
CDR3nt: TGTGCCAGCAGCCGCCCGGGACTCCCCTACGAGCAGTACTTC

abundance: few
j_gene: TRBJ1-2
v_gene: TRBV15
d_gene: TRBD1
len: 15
CDR3aa: CATSPRQGASYGYTF
CDR3nt: TGTGCCACCAGCCCGCGACAGGGCGCGTCCTATGGCTACACCTTC

abundance: few
j_gene: TRBJ2-3
v_gene: TRBV7-8
d_gene: -
len: 13
CDR3aa: CASSPRLGDTQYF
CDR3nt: TGTGCCAGCAGCCCCCGACTAGGAGATACGCAGTATTTT

abundance: -
j_gene: TRBJ2-1
v_gene: TRBV6-4
d_gene: TRBD2
len: 15
CDR3aa: CASSEVLAGRDEQFF
CDR3nt: TGTGCCAGCAGTGAAGTACTAGCGGGACGGGATGAGCAGTTCTTC

abundance: once
j_gene: TRBJ1-6
v_gene: TRBV2
d_gene: -
len: 15
CDR3aa: CASSEARAGNSPLHF
CDR3nt: TGTGCCAGCAGTGAAGCGCGGGCCGGTAATTCACCCCTCCACTTT

abundance: -
j_gene: TRBJ2-2
v_gene: TRBV6-5
d_gene: -
len: 16
CDR3aa: CASSYAAAGNTGELFF
CDR3nt: TGTGCCAGCAGTTACGCGGCGGCGGGCAACACCGGGGAGCTGTTTTTT

abundance: -
j_gene: TRBJ1-5
v_gene: TRBV19
d_gene: TRBD1
len: 18
CDR3aa: CASSSRDRATYSNQPQHF
CDR3nt: TGTGCCAGTAGTTCCCGGGACAGGGCAACTTATAGCAATCAGCCCCAGCATTTT

abundance: few
j_gene: TRBJ2-1
v_gene: TRBV6-1
d_gene: TRBD2
len: 18
CDR3aa: CASSEAIMRLAGGNEQFF
CDR3nt: TGTGCCAGCAGTGAAGCCATTATGAGACTAGCGGGAGGCAATGAGCAGTTCTTC

abundance: -
j_gene: TRBJ1-6
v_gene: TRBV10-3
d_gene: TRBD1
len: 12
CDR3aa: CAISESRQGVHF
CDR3nt: TGTGCCATCAGTGAGTCGAGGCAGGGGGTCCACTTT

abundance: -
j_gene: TRBJ2-1
v_gene: TRBV7-9
d_gene: -
len: 12
CDR3aa: CASSLPHNEQFF
CDR3nt: TGTGCCAGCAGCCTACCGCACAATGAGCAGTTCTTC

abundance: -
j_gene: TRBJ2-7
v_gene: TRBV13
d_gene: -
len: 14
CDR3aa: CASSLGDKSYEQYF
CDR3nt: TGTGCCAGCAGCTTAGGGGACAAGTCCTACGAGCAGTACTTC

abundance: -
j_gene: TRBJ1-6
v_gene: TRBV27
d_gene: TRBD1
len: 16
CDR3aa: CASSVKSGTGNSPLHF
CDR3nt: TGTGCCAGCAGTGTAAAATCCGGGACAGGAAATTCACCCCTCCACTTT

abundance: -
j_gene: TRBJ2-3
v_gene: TRBV5-8
d_gene: -
len: 17
CDR3aa: CASSLAHHRIVTDTQYF
CDR3nt: TGTGCCAGCAGCTTGGCCCACCATAGAATCGTCACAGATACGCAGTATTTT

abundance: -
j_gene: TRBJ2-1
v_gene: TRBV4-1
d_gene: -
len: 17
CDR3aa: CASSQVDMGLSYNEQFF
CDR3nt: TGCGCCAGCAGCCAGGTAGATATGGGACTCTCCTACAATGAGCAGTTCTTC

abundance: -
j_gene: TRBJ2-7
v_gene: TRBV4-1
d_gene: TRBD1
len: 14
CDR3aa: CASSQLGQGYEQYF
CDR3nt: TGCGCCAGCAGCCAATTGGGACAGGGCTACGAGCAGTACTTC

abundance: -
j_gene: TRBJ1-3
v_gene: TRBV5-5
d_gene: -
len: 15
CDR3aa: CASSFLLNSGNTIYF
CDR3nt: TGTGCCAGCAGCTTCCTATTGAACTCTGGAAACACCATATATTTT

abundance: -
j_gene: TRBJ1-3
v_gene: TRBV29-1
d_gene: -
len: 11
CDR3aa: CSAQTGNTIYF
CDR3nt: TGCAGCGCCCAGACTGGAAACACCATATATTTT

abundance: few
j_gene: TRBJ2-1
v_gene: TRBV2
d_gene: TRBD1
len: 15
CDR3aa: CASKGDRNSYNEQFF
CDR3nt: TGTGCCAGCAAGGGGGACAGGAACTCCTACAATGAGCAGTTCTTC

abundance: -
j_gene: TRBJ2-7
v_gene: TRBV18
d_gene: TRBD1
len: 16
CDR3aa: CASSAIQGTDSYEQYF
CDR3nt: TGTGCCAGCTCAGCAATACAGGGGACCGATTCCTACGAGCAGTACTTC

abundance: -
j_gene: TRBJ1-5
v_gene: TRBV10-2
d_gene: TRBD1
len: 13
CDR3aa: CASRDRVEQPQHF
CDR3nt: TGCGCCAGCAGGGACAGGGTAGAACAGCCCCAGCATTTT

abundance: -
j_gene: TRBJ2-1
v_gene: TRBV6-5
d_gene: -
len: 16
CDR3aa: CASSYSGDLDYNEQFF
CDR3nt: TGTGCCAGCAGTTATTCCGGGGATCTAGACTACAATGAGCAGTTCTTC

abundance: -
j_gene: TRBJ2-2
v_gene: TRBV24-1
d_gene: TRBD1
len: 19
CDR3aa: CATSHRDRGMTPNTGELFF
CDR3nt: TGTGCCACCAGTCACCGCGACAGGGGAATGACACCGAACACCGGGGAGCTGTTTTTT

abundance: -
j_gene: TRBJ1-2
v_gene: TRBV10-3
d_gene: -
len: 16
CDR3aa: CAISAERSDRFNGYTF
CDR3nt: TGTGCCATCAGCGCAGAGCGGAGCGACCGCTTTAATGGCTACACCTTC

abundance: -
j_gene: TRBJ1-2
v_gene: TRBV3-1/TRBV3-2
d_gene: -
len: 15
CDR3aa: CASSPSGVPDYGYTF
CDR3nt: TGTGCCAGCAGCCCCTCAGGGGTCCCCGACTATGGCTACACCTTC

abundance: -
j_gene: TRBJ2-3
v_gene: TRBV9
d_gene: -
len: 16
CDR3aa: CASSPKGGQSTDTQYF
CDR3nt: TGTGCCAGCAGCCCCAAGGGGGGGCAGAGCACAGATACGCAGTATTTT

abundance: -
j_gene: TRBJ1-2
v_gene: TRBV12-3/TRBV12-4
d_gene: -
len: 13
CDR3aa: CASSPTGNYGYTF
CDR3nt: TGTGCCAGCAGCCCGACAGGAAACTATGGCTACACCTTC